This T cell receptor (beta chain) was profiled in a study of radiotherapy plus CTLA-4 blockade in lung cancer. Some clones are missing from TCRdb's copy, which holds only in-frame ones; the method was immunoSEQ multiplex PCR. The sample has around 80,000 clones, just under 75% seen once. Trimming removed 2 bases from V and 3 bases from J; junction bases left unmatched: 6. The CDR3 has 15 amino acids. CDR1 and CDR2 from the germline V gene are ENHRY and SYGVKD. This sample comprised peripheral blood, obtained from a patient treated with radiotherapy plus ipilimumab. This TCR derives from a human donor with non-small cell lung cancer whose response to radiotherapy plus ipilimumab could not be evaluated. The chain uses TRBV10-3 and TRBJ1-1; 7 bases are shared with TRBD1. The CDR3, as DNA: TGTGCCATCAGTGAGATGGAGGGGGCCGACACTGAAGCTTTCTTT. Its protein is CAISEMEGADTEAFF.